This record concerns one TCR beta chain sequence. Antigen unknown. The data are from a study of a mutant IDH1 vaccine in newly diagnosed glioma. Study information: With temozolomide cycles, or 4-6 weeks after radiotherapy alone, vaccination was started. Most patients had received both radiotherapy and temozolomide, the prior options being radiotherapy, temozolomide, or both.

Time point defined: week 5, during vaccination. Topical imiquimod was applied with each vaccine dose, which held 300 ug of mutant IDH1 20-mer peptide. Clones were read by immunoSEQ multiplex PCR, and TCRdb kept only the in-frame ones, dropping some. The sample lists about 25,000 clones, about three quarters occurring once. Points from the study as a whole: There seemed to be no relation between pseudoprogression and changes in top peripheral T cell clonotypes.

This sequence originates from a man aged 35-49 years with glioma. Sequences were derived from PBMCs, sampled from a glioma patient whose treatment included an IDH1 peptide vaccine.

CDR3 DNA: TGTGCCAGCCCTCCCCCCCTCAAGGGGCATGGCTACACCTTC. Its protein is CASPPPLKGHGYTF. The genes are TRBV19 and TRBJ1-2; a weak D match, TRBD1 (5 bases). The germline V gene has CDR1 LNHDA and CDR2 SQIVND (reference sequence). V lost 9 bases and J 6 bases, leaving 20 bases between the germline ends. This CDR3 contains 14 residues.